This T cell receptor beta chain stems from a study of T cell responses to AZD1222 COVID-19 vaccine. Study in general: Second-dose recipients at about 4 or about 12 weeks were treated as one pooled group.

The ends were cut back, 3 bases at V and 1 base at J, with 7 bases in the middle. Germline V gene lookup returns CDR1 SGHTA and CDR2 FQGNSA. The CDR3 has 15 amino acids. Libraries were prepared by immunoSEQ multiplex PCR; TCRdb keeps only in-frame clonotypes and omits some of them. The sample shows some 130,000 clones, about 90% of them seen only once. Study-wide results and caveats: White British ancestry dominated among donors, who included more females, and clonal diversity was possibly underestimated. Vaccine-associated CD4 TCRs spanned spike, dominant at 160-218 and 743-854.

About this clone itself: What it recognizes is unknown.

The clonotype originates from an adult in good health. Material: peripheral blood, obtained on day 0 of AZD1222 vaccination. The chain uses TRBV7-2 and TRBJ2-6; D gene unclear. CDR3 in DNA: TGTGCCAGCAGCTTGGCGCCGTCTGGGGCCAACGTCCTGACTTTC. This translates into CASSLAPSGANVLTF.